These T cell receptor beta chains were read from a single sample in a study of Ad26.COV2.S vaccination and SARS-CoV-2 variants. Assay used: immunoSEQ multiplex PCR; TCRdb lists only in-frame clones, some missing. The table lists a few hundred thousand clones, around 90% of them singletons. Sample: peripheral blood, taken in a trial of Ad26.COV2.S vaccine versus placebo. These receptors originate from a person aged 18-65 years who received the Ad26.COV2.S COVID-19 vaccine or a placebo. CDR3s include the opening cysteine and the closing phenylalanine or tryptophan. A D gene is named only where the DNA matches it firmly. A clone size is listed for some rows: how often the clone was seen (once, few, many), or a class if it is expanded.

NA TRBJ2-3 TRBV4-1 TRBD2 CASSQGLAGSYTDTQYF TGCGCCAGCAGCCAGGGACTAGCGGGATCTTACACAGATACGCAGTATTTT
NA TRBJ2-1 TRBV29-1 NA CSVEKGRREQFF TGCAGCGTTGAAAAGGGTCGGAGAGAGCAGTTCTTC
once TRBJ1-5 TRBV2 TRBD1 CASSNGQGSQPQHF TGTGCCAGCAGTAATGGACAGGGTAGTCAGCCCCAGCATTTT
NA TRBJ1-3 TRBV3-1/TRBV3-2 NA CASSQEPSGNTIYF TGTGCCAGCAGCCAGGAACCATCTGGAAACACCATATATTTT
NA TRBJ2-7 TRBV6-2/TRBV6-3 NA CASSYRLGGFEQYF TGTGCCAGCAGTTACCGACTAGGGGGCTTCGAGCAGTACTTC
NA TRBJ1-4 TRBV5-3 TRBD1 CARSDRTGRYEKLFF TGTGCCAGAAGCGATCGGACAGGGCGGTATGAAAAACTGTTTTTT
NA TRBJ1-5 TRBV11-3 NA CASSPGQFGGNQPQHF TGTGCCAGCAGCCCAGGACAGTTCGGGGGCAATCAGCCCCAGCATTTT
NA TRBJ2-5 TRBV7-9 NA CASSLPGETQYF TGTGCCAGCAGCTTACCGGGGGAGACCCAGTACTTC
once TRBJ1-1 TRBV7-9 NA CASSLNLDGTEAFF TGTGCCAGCAGCTTGAACCTCGACGGGACTGAAGCTTTCTTT
NA TRBJ2-1 TRBV9 NA CASSPRGGDRFNEQFF TGTGCCAGCAGCCCCCGGGGAGGGGACAGATTCAATGAGCAGTTCTTC
NA TRBJ2-7 TRBV7-2 TRBD2 CASRLTGAGVYEQYF TGTGCCAGCAGACTAACGGGCGCGGGGGTATACGAGCAGTACTTC
NA TRBJ2-1 TRBV5-1 TRBD2 CASTLGAGGPDEQFF TGCGCCAGCACCCTTGGAGCGGGAGGCCCGGATGAGCAGTTCTTC
NA TRBJ2-3 TRBV28 TRBD2 CASSFIPAGGQSDTDTQYF TGTGCCAGCAGTTTTATTCCAGCGGGAGGCCAAAGCGACACAGATACGCAGTATTTT
NA TRBJ2-1 TRBV4-3 NA CASSQESGIHQSEQFF TGCGCCAGCAGCCAAGAATCGGGTATCCACCAGAGTGAGCAGTTCTTC
NA TRBJ1-2 TRBV4-2 NA CASSQGPLGYGYTF TGTGCCAGCAGCCAAGGGCCCTTGGGCTATGGCTACACCTTC
once TRBJ2-5 TRBV30 TRBD2 CAWSVYTSGYQETQYF TGTGCCTGGAGTGTTTATACTAGCGGGTACCAAGAGACCCAGTACTTC
NA TRBJ2-7 TRBV7-8 NA CASSLWDEQYF TGTGCCAGCAGCTTATGGGACGAGCAGTACTTC
NA TRBJ1-6 TRBV6-6 NA CASSYAGTNSPLHF TGTGCCAGCAGTTACGCAGGGACGAATTCACCCCTCCACTTT
once TRBJ2-1 TRBV18 TRBD2 CASSPIRAGDPNEQFF TGTGCCAGCTCACCAATAAGGGCGGGAGATCCCAATGAGCAGTTCTTC
once TRBJ2-3 TRBV6-5 TRBD1 CASSTTGGEDTQYF TGTGCCAGCAGTACGACAGGGGGAGAAGATACGCAGTATTTT
NA TRBJ2-1 TRBV7-2 NA CASSSGGVNEQFF TGTGCCAGCAGCTCCGGAGGGGTCAATGAGCAGTTCTTC
NA TRBJ2-2 TRBV7-2 TRBD1 CASSLAAGGVAGELFF TGTGCCAGCAGCTTAGCGGCAGGGGGCGTCGCCGGGGAGCTGTTTTTT
NA TRBJ2-6 TRBV5-4 TRBD1 CASSLTGAGANVLTF TGTGCCAGCAGCTTGACAGGGGCTGGGGCCAACGTCCTGACTTTC
NA TRBJ1-3 TRBV5-1 NA CASSLNLGGSGDTIYF TGCGCCAGCAGCTTAAACCTGGGAGGGTCGGGGGACACCATATATTTT
NA TRBJ2-7 TRBV10-3 TRBD1 CAIRKFRDRGYEQYF TGTGCCATCAGAAAGTTCCGGGACAGGGGTTACGAGCAGTACTTC
NA TRBJ2-1 TRBV10-3 NA CAIMGDIGGEQFF TGTGCCATCATGGGGGACATAGGGGGTGAGCAGTTCTTC
NA TRBJ2-3 TRBV7-9 NA CASSSPLNPHTQYF TGTGCCAGCAGCTCCCCCCTAAATCCGCATACGCAGTATTTT